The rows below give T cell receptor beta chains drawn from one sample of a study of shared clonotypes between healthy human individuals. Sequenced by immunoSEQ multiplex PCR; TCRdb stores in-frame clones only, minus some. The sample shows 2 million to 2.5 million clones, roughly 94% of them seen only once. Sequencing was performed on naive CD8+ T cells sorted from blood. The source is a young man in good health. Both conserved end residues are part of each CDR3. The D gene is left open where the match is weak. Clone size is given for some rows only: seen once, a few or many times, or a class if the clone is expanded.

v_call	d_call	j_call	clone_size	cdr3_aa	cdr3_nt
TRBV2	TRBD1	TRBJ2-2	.	CASKVGTGNTGELFF	TGTGCCAGCAAGGTCGGGACAGGGAACACCGGGGAGCTGTTTTTT
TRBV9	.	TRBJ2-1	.	CASSVASYNEQFF	TGTGCCAGCAGCGTAGCCAGCTACAATGAGCAGTTCTTC
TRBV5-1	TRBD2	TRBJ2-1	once	CASSPSGSSYNEQFF	TGCGCCAGCAGTCCTAGCGGGAGCTCCTACAATGAGCAGTTCTTC
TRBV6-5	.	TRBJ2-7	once	CASSYGAIYEQYF	TGTGCCAGCAGTTATGGGGCGATCTACGAGCAGTACTTC
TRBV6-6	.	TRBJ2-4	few	CASSSPLRPGDIQYF	TGTGCCAGCAGTTCACCCCTTAGGCCCGGGGACATTCAGTACTTC
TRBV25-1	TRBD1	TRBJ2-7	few	CASSWTGVSYEQYF	TGTGCCAGCAGCTGGACAGGGGTGTCCTACGAGCAGTACTTC
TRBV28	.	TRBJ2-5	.	CASSLNNLQETQYF	TGTGCCAGCAGTTTAAACAACCTCCAAGAGACCCAGTACTTC
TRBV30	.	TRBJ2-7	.	CAWSVTTYEQYF	TGTGCCTGGAGTGTAACTACCTACGAGCAGTACTTC
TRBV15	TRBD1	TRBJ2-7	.	CATSREGQGVNEQYF	TGTGCCACCAGCAGAGAGGGACAGGGGGTAAACGAGCAGTACTTC
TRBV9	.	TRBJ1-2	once	CASSVSFGAGQRGASFDNDYGYTF	TGTGCCAGCAGCGTATCCTTCGGGGCGGGACAAAGAGGGGCTAGTTTCGATAACGACTATGGCTACACCTTC
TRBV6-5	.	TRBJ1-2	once	CASSLDGYGYTF	TGTGCCAGCAGCCTCGACGGCTATGGCTACACCTTC
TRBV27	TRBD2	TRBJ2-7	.	CASSPMSTSGSYEQYF	TGTGCCAGCAGCCCCATGTCGACTAGCGGGAGTTACGAGCAGTACTTC
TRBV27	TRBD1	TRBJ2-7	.	CVVHDDRAPYEQYF	TGTGTTGTCCACGACGACAGGGCTCCCTACGAGCAGTACTTC
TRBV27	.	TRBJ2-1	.	CASSFTGGSEQFF	TGTGCCAGCAGTTTCACCGGGGGCAGTGAGCAGTTCTTC
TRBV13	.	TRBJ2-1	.	CASSQRLRGEQFF	TGTGCCAGCAGCCAAAGGTTAAGGGGTGAGCAGTTCTTC
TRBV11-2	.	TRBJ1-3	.	CASSLGRNTIYF	TGTGCCAGCAGCTTAGGACGAAACACCATATATTTT
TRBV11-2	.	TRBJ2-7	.	CASTKTTGNSYEQYF	TGTGCCAGCACCAAAACAACAGGGAACTCCTACGAGCAGTACTTC
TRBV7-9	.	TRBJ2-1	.	CASSLATGRYNEQFF	TGTGCCAGCAGCTTAGCGACGGGAAGGTACAATGAGCAGTTCTTC
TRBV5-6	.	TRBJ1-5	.	CASSLERNSNQPQHF	TGTGCCAGCAGCTTGGAACGAAATAGCAATCAGCCCCAGCATTTT
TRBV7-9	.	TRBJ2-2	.	CASSLGGATLNTGELFF	TGTGCCAGCAGCTTAGGGGGGGCGACGCTAAACACCGGGGAGCTGTTTTTT
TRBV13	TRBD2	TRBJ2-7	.	CASSSGLAGEQYF	TGTGCCAGCAGCTCAGGACTAGCGGGGGAGCAGTACTTC
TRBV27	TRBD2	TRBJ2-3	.	CASSSGLAQSPDTQYF	TGTGCCAGCAGTTCAGGACTAGCCCAGAGCCCAGATACGCAGTATTTT
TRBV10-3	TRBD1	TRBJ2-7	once	CAISEKPGQAWDEQYF	TGTGCCATCAGTGAGAAACCGGGACAGGCCTGGGACGAGCAGTACTTC
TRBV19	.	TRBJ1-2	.	CASNGKDYGYTF	TGTGCCAGTAACGGCAAGGACTATGGCTACACCTTC
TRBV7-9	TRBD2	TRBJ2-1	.	CASSLVLAGASYNEQFF	TGTGCCAGCAGCTTAGTTCTAGCGGGAGCATCCTACAATGAGCAGTTCTTC
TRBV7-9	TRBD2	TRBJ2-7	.	CASSSYGGGFDEQYF	TGTGCCAGCAGCTCCTATGGCGGGGGTTTTGACGAGCAGTACTTC